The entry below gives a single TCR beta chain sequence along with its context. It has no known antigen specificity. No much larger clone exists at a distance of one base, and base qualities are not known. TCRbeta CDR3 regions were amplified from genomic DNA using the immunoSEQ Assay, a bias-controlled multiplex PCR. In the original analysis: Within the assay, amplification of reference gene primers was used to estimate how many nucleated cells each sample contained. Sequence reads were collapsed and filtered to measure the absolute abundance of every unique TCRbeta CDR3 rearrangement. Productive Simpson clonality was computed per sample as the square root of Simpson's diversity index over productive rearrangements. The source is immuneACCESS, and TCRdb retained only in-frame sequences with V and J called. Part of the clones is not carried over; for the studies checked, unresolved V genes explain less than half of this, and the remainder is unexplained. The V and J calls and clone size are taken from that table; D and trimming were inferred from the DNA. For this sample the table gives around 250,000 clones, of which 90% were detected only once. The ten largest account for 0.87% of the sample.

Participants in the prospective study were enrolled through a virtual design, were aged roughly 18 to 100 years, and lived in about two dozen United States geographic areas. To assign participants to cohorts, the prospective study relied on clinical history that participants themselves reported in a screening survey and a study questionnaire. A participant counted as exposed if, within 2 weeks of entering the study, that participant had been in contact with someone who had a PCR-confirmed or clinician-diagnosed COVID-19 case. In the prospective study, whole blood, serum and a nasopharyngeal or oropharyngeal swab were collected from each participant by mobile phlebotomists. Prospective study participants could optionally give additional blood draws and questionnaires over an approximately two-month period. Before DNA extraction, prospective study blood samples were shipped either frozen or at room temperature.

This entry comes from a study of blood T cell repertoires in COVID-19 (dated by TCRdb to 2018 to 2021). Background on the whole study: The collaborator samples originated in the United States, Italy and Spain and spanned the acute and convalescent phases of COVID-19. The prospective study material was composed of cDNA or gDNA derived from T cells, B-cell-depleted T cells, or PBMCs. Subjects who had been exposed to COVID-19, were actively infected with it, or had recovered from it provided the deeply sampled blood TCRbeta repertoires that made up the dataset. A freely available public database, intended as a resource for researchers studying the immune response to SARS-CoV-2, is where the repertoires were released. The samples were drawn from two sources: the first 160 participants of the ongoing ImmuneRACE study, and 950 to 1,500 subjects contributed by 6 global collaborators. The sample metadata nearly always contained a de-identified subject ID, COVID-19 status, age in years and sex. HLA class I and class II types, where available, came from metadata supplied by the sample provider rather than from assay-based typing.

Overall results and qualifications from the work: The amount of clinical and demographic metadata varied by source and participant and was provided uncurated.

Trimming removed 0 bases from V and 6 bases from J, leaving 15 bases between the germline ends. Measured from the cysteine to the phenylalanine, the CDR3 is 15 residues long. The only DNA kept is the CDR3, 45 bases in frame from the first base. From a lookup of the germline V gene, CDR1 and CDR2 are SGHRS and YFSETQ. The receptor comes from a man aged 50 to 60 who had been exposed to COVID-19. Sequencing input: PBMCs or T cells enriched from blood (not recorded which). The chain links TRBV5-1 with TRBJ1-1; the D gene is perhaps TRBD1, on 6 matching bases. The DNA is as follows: TGCGCCAGCAGCTTGGGGTGGGGGCGGTTCTCTGAAGCTTTCTTT. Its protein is CASSLGWGRFSEAFF.